This TCR beta chain was recorded in a study of T-cell memory formation after mild COVID-19. 5'RACE with constant-segment primers yielded barcoded, UMI-tagged TCR alpha and TCR beta cDNA libraries. TCRdb fed the 5' RACE reads into MiXCR, producing one record per CDR3 protein. The sample consists of 470,000 or so distinct CDR3 sequences, approximately 18% of them appearing once. The CDR3 has 14 residues. With 1 base removed from V and 6 bases from J, the gap between germline ends came to 11 bases. Germline V CDR1 and CDR2: SGHDT, YYEEEE. The specimen was PBMCs or a T cell subset sorted from them (not recorded which). The chain has TRBV5-6 and TRBJ1-5, with a weak D call TRBD1 (6 bases). This TCR came from an adult woman who had mild COVID-19 (a few samples of this study predate the infection). Cell type and time point are not known. CDR3 sequence (DNA): TGTGCCAGCAGCTTGACAGGGCCTGGTCAGCCCCAGCATTTT. As protein: CASSLTGPGQPQHF.